The 25 T cell receptor beta chains below come from one sample, sequenced in a study of CD8+CD57+ T cells in acquired aplastic anemia. Genomic DNA served as template for TCR beta VDJ and CDR3 profiling. One entry per CDR3 protein results from TCRdb running MiXCR on the reads. In the table there are about 470,000 distinct CDR3 sequences, around 32% of which are singletons. Sequencing involved patients with CD8+CD57+ cell expansion previously shown by flow cytometry. Sequenced material: sorted CD4+, CD8+, or CD8+CD57+ T cells (not recorded which) from PBMCs. The receptor source for this set is a human donor with aplastic anemia.

The J gene is TRBJ2-7, the V gene TRBV6-5; 8 bases agree with TRBD2. Germline CDR1 reads MNHEY; CDR2 reads SVGAGI. The CDR3 loop spans 17 amino acids. Trimming removed 4 bases from V and 1 base from J; junction bases left unmatched: 12. CDR3 sequence: CASSSILTSGSSYEQYF. DNA of the CDR3: TGTGCCAGCAGTTCAATCCTTACTAGCGGCTCATCCTACGAGCAGTACTTC.

This clonotype showed up many times. V is TRBV24-1 and J is TRBJ2-7; a possible D gene is TRBD2 (6 bases). The CDR3 totals 14 residues. CDR1 and CDR2 from the germline V gene are KGHDR and SFDVKD. V was cut by 3 bases and J by 5 bases, with 13 bases left in between. CDR3 in DNA: TGTGCCACCAGTGATCACCGGGACTCAAACGAGCAGTACTTC. It translates to CATSDHRDSNEQYF.

This clonotype was found once. The V gene is TRBV24-1, the J gene TRBJ2-7; TRBD2 might be the D (5 bases). V lost 1 base and J lost 0, with 9 bases in between. This CDR3 has 15 amino acids. Germline values: CDR1 KGHDR, CDR2 SFDVKD. CDR3 region: CATSDFLASSYEQYF. The CDR3 DNA sequence: TGTGCCACCAGTGATTTTTTAGCGAGCTCCTACGAGCAGTACTTC.

The chain links TRBV20-1 to TRBJ2-7; D not resolved. Germline V gives CDR1 DFQATT, CDR2 SNEGSKA (reference sequence). The CDR3 sequence is 15 residues long. The V and J ends lost 0 bases and 1 base respectively, with 13 bases between them. The CDR3 DNA reads TGCAGTGCTAGAGAGCCCCTGACTGGTTCCTACGAGCAGTACTTC. Translation: CSAREPLTGSYEQYF.

This chain links TRBV20-1 with TRBJ1-6; TRBD1 is a possible D gene (5 bases). V was pared by 3 bases and J by 6 bases, with 21 bases between. CDR1 is DFQATT, CDR2 SNEGSKA, per germline (reference sequence). This CDR3 contains 17 residues. The CDR3 loop reads CSASMTRAGTGNSPLHF. In DNA form, the CDR3 reads TGCAGTGCTAGCATGACTCGAGCAGGGACGGGTAATTCACCCCTCCACTTT.

As to this clonotype: This could be a read error, since a much larger clone is one nucleotide away. The gene calls are TRBV20-1 and TRBJ1-6; D is possibly TRBD1 (6 bases). The CDR3 runs 16 residues. Per germline, CDR1 DFQATT and CDR2 SNEGSKA (reference sequence). In DNA, the CDR3 is TGCGGTGCTAGACCCCGGACGGACAGTTATAATTCACCCCTCCACTTT. It is translated as CGARPRTDSYNSPLHF.

To note about this clonotype: Its ends do not fully match the called genes, so a read error is possible. V gene TRBV7-9 combines with J gene TRBJ1-5; 12 nucleotides line up with TRBD1. This CDR3 spans 15 amino acids. Germline CDR1 and CDR2: SEHNR and FQNEAQ (reference sequence). The CDR3 spells CANSLGDRGHQPQHF. The CDR3 DNA follows: TGTGCCAACAGCTTAGGGGACAGGGGGCATCAGCCCCAGCATTTT. Supplemented by reference TRBV7-9 and TRBJ1-5, the full variable domain reads DTGVSQNPRHKITKRGQNVTFRCDPISEHNRLYWYRQTLGQGPEFLTYFQNEAQLEKSRLLSDRFSAERPKGSFSTLEIQRTEQGDSAMYLCANSLGDRGHQPQHFGDGTRLSIL.

The V and J genes are TRBV7-9 and TRBJ1-6; D gene ambiguous. Germline V gene lookup returns CDR1 SEHNR and CDR2 FQNEAQ (reference sequence). The CDR3 runs 13 residues. The V end was cut by 5 bases, the J end by 9 bases, with 11 bases between. The CDR3 sequence: CASSPGRISPLHF. The CDR3 DNA sequence: TGTGCCAGCAGCCCCGGCCGGATTTCACCCCTCCACTTT. The complete variable domain, with remaining parts taken from reference TRBV7-9 and TRBJ1-6, reads DTGVSQNPRHKITKRGQNVTFRCDPISEHNRLYWYRQTLGQGPEFLTYFQNEAQLEKSRLLSDRFSAERPKGSFSTLEIQRTEQGDSAMYLCASSPGRISPLHFGNGTRLTVT.

As to this clonotype: This clone may be a read error of a much larger clone one base away. Since no conserved phenylalanine or tryptophan closes the CDR3, a read error is the likely cause. This chain connects TRBV7-8 to TRBJ1-3; D is undetermined. V lost 4 bases and J 8 bases, leaving 9 bases between the germline ends. The CDR3 sequence is 12 residues long. The germline V gene has CDR1 SGHVS and CDR2 FQNEAQ. The CDR3 coding sequence is TGTGCCAGCAGCTCCCCGGGTTACACCATATATCTT. This codes for CASSSPGYTIYL.

The V call is TRBV7-8, the J call TRBJ2-3, with D perhaps matching TRBD1 or TRBD2 (5 bases each). This CDR3 is built from 15 residues. V lost 2 bases and J 1 base, leaving 10 bases between the germline ends. CDR1 is SGHVS and CDR2 is FQNEAQ in the germline V gene. The CDR3 loop is CASSLRDGGTDTQYF. The CDR3 DNA is TGTGCCAGCAGCTTAAGGGACGGGGGCACAGATACGCAGTATTTT.

This chain connects TRBV15 to TRBJ1-5; the D gene is possibly TRBD1 (5 bases). The CDR3 has 17 residues. Trimming pared 0 bases from V and 4 bases from J, leaving 16 bases between. The germline V gene has CDR1 LNHNV and CDR2 YYDKDF (reference sequence). The CDR3 spells CATSREGHPRGNQPQHF. CDR3 nucleotide sequence: TGTGCCACCAGCAGAGAGGGGCACCCCCGCGGAAATCAGCCCCAGCATTTT. Combining the CDR3 with reference TRBV15 and TRBJ1-5 gives the whole variable domain DAMVIQNPRYQVTQFGKPVTLSCSQTLNHNVMYWYQQKSSQAPKLLFHYYDKDFNNEADTPDNFQSRRPNTSFCFLDIRSPGLGDTAMYLCATSREGHPRGNQPQHFGDGTRLSIL.

There are a few counts of this clonotype. The chain employs TRBV6-5 and TRBJ2-1; a possible D gene is TRBD1 (6 bases). The V gene lost 4 bases and the J gene lost 8 bases, with 12 bases spanning the gap. This CDR3 spans 13 amino acids. From germline, CDR1 is MNHEY and CDR2 SVGAGI. The CDR3 region is CASSFTGSYEQFF. CDR3 bases: TGTGCCAGCAGTTTCACAGGGTCTTATGAGCAGTTCTTC.

This clonotype was seen at least ten times. This sequence joins TRBV12-3 or TRBV12-4 and TRBJ1-2; the D is unclear. The CDR3 is made up of 15 amino acids. Trimming removed 3 bases from V and 4 bases from J, with 15 bases in between. CDR3 region: CASSFADPLVYGYTF. The CDR3, as DNA: TGTGCCAGCAGTTTCGCAGACCCCCTAGTCTATGGCTACACCTTC.

This clonotype was seen ten or more times. The V gene is TRBV29-1, the J gene TRBJ1-2; TRBD1 matches at 7 bases. The germline CDR1 and CDR2 sequences are SQVTM and ANQGSEA. The junction had 8 bases not matched to a gene; V was cut back by 6 bases and J by 7 bases. CDR3 length: 12 amino acids. For the CDR3, the DNA is TGCAGCGTAGCCACAGGGGCGGGTGGCTACACCTTC. Its translation is CSVATGAGGYTF.

There are a few counts of this clonotype. This sequence joins TRBV3-1 and TRBJ1-5; 9 bases match TRBD1. V dropped 3 bases and J dropped 3; count of bases not matched to a gene: 3. Germline assignment: CDR1 LGHDT and CDR2 YNNKEL (reference sequence). This CDR3 is built from 15 residues. The CDR3 loop is CASSQGTGINQPQHF. The CDR3 DNA reads TGTGCCAGCAGCCAGGGGACAGGGATCAATCAGCCCCAGCATTTT.

This clonotype turned up a few times. The genes are TRBV2 and TRBJ1-4, with D tentatively TRBD1 (5 bases). The V end lost 6 bases, the J end lost 0 bases, and 20 bases lay between the germline ends. Germline lookup yields CDR1 SNHLY and CDR2 FYNNEI. CDR3 size: 18 residues. CDR3 loop: CASRPVYRIIATNEKLFF. The CDR3 bases are TGTGCCAGCAGGCCTGTATACAGGATTATAGCAACTAATGAAAAACTGTTTTTT.

This clonotype was recorded at least ten times. This chain connects TRBV12-3 or TRBV12-4 to TRBJ2-7, with TRBD1 matching over 7 bases. J was trimmed by 5 bases and V by 5 bases; bases with no gene match: 6. This CDR3 comprises 13 residues. CDR3 residues: CASSRTGDHEQYF. The CDR3, as DNA: TGTGCCAGCAGTCGAACAGGGGACCACGAGCAGTACTTC.

As for this clonotype: One end of the junction is discordant with germline, which a read error may explain. The chain combines TRBV6-1 with TRBJ2-5; D is possibly TRBD1 or TRBD2 (5 bases each). This CDR3 is built from 16 residues. Germline CDR1 is MNHNS and CDR2 is SASEGT. CDR3 sequence reads: CAGSRRDHSRQETQYF. CDR3 nucleotide sequence: TGTGCCGGCAGCCGTCGGGACCATAGTCGGCAAGAGACCCAGTACTTC.

V usage is TRBV20-1 and J usage is TRBJ2-4; D might be TRBD1 (6 bases). The CDR3 has 18 amino acids. Per germline, CDR1 DFQATT and CDR2 SNEGSKA (reference sequence). Trimming shortened V by 7 bases and J by 0 bases, and 25 bases separated the two germline ends. This chain's CDR3 is CSVPRADREKKAKNIQYF. In DNA, the CDR3 is TGCAGTGTTCCTCGAGCGGACAGAGAAAAAAAAGCCAAAAACATTCAGTACTTC.

This clonotype has ten or more counts. The CDR3 DNA reads TGCAGTGCTAGACGGGATAGCAATCAGCCCCAGCATTTT. It yields the protein CSARRDSNQPQHF. The chain is built from TRBV20-1 and TRBJ1-5; D is ambiguous. Germline CDR1 and CDR2: DFQATT and SNEGSKA (reference sequence). V shed 2 bases and J shed 0 bases, with 5 bases lying between them. This CDR3 has 13 amino acids.

The V and J genes are TRBV20-1 and TRBJ1-5, with 9 nucleotides matching TRBD1. V lost 1 base to trimming and J lost 6 bases; unmatched junction nucleotides: 13. The CDR3 extends over 17 amino acids. CDR1 and CDR2 from the germline V gene are DFQATT and SNEGSKA (reference sequence). CDR3 coding DNA: TGCAGTGCTAGAGTTGACAGGGGGGGACGGTCAACTCAGCCCCAGCATTTT. Translating it yields CSARVDRGGRSTQPQHF.

The rearrangement links TRBV6-5 to TRBJ2-7, with D perhaps being TRBD1 or TRBD2 (5 bases each). The CDR3 totals 14 residues. Germline V lookup: CDR1 MNHEY, CDR2 SVGAGI. Trimming took 2 bases from V and 2 from J, leaving 10 bases between them. The chain's CDR3 is CASSYPGRTYEQYF. In DNA form, the CDR3 reads TGTGCCAGCAGTTACCCGGGACGTACCTACGAGCAGTACTTC.

Notes on this clonotype: Without the conserved terminal phenylalanine or tryptophan, this CDR3 likely stems from a read error. The DNA is omitted, as the CDR3 cannot be located on it reliably, and the CDR3 follows TCRdb's listing. The chain employs TRBV24-1 and TRBJ1-2. A total of 8 residues make up the CDR3, ends included. The germline CDR1 and CDR2 sequences are KGHDR and SFDVKD. The CDR3 loop reads CATSLSRE.

The chain links TRBV19 to TRBJ1-6; D gene uncertain. The germline V gene has CDR1 LNHDA and CDR2 SQIVND (reference sequence). The CDR3 runs to 14 residues. Trimming shortened V by 3 bases and J by 5 bases, and 8 bases separated the two germline ends. CDR3 residues: CASSMKWDNSPLHF. Written as DNA, the CDR3 is TGTGCCAGTAGTATGAAATGGGATAATTCACCCCTCCACTTT.

The chain recombines TRBV28 with TRBJ1-2, with a possible D match to TRBD1 (5 bases). The germline CDR1 and CDR2 sequences are MDHEN and SYDVKM. The CDR3 covers 15 residues. V was pared by 3 bases and J by 5 bases, with 16 bases between. CDR3 nucleotide sequence: TGTGCCAGCAGTTTCCCACTGGGACGGCCGTATGGCTACACCTTC. Its protein product is CASSFPLGRPYGYTF.